This T cell receptor beta chain was sequenced in a study of blood T cells in healthy people across ages. Study at large: Researchers report that template switching captured about one barcoded beta molecule per two T cells. General study results and limits: The study regarded diversity estimates from one million T cells as underestimates.

A second PCR, run for about 7 to 11 cycles, used a sample-barcoded 5' primer plus a J-beta primer mix. TCRdb used MiXCR to reprocess the 5' RACE reads, holding one entry per CDR3 protein. The table includes about 730,000 distinct CDR3 sequences, roughly 44% detected once. CDR3 size: 15 residues. On this clonotype: Its matching antigen is unknown.

The clonotype was recovered from an older woman in good health. The V call is TRBV21-1, the J call TRBJ2-7. TRBV21-1 is flagged as a pseudogene. Sequencing input: blood. The CDR3 DNA is TGTGCCAGCAGCAAAGGTCAGGCCTCATCCTACGAGCAGTACTTC. Its translation is CASSKGQASSYEQYF.